This TCR beta chain was recorded in a study of blood T cell repertoires in COVID-19. The wider study: PBMCs, B-cell-depleted T cells, or T cells were the source of the cDNA or gDNA that made up the material.

CDR1 LNHDA and CDR2 SQIVND come from the germline V gene (reference sequence). The CDR3 has 16 residues. Trimming stripped 6 bases from V and 2 bases from J, with 18 bases between. Generated by immunoSEQ multiplex PCR, the TCRdb table keeps only in-frame clones and is missing some. The table lists some 70,000 clones, over 70% of them singletons. This rearrangement joins TRBV19 to TRBJ2-3, with unresolved D. The clonotype was recovered from a man in his fifties or sixties with acute or convalescent COVID-19. The material sequenced was peripheral blood. The CDR3 spells CASSRFPRKFTDTQYF. CDR3 DNA: TGTGCCAGTAGCCGATTTCCCAGGAAATTCACAGATACGCAGTATTTT.